Listed below are T cell receptor beta chains from one sample, sequenced in a study of blood T cell repertoires in COVID-19. The data were produced by immunoSEQ multiplex PCR, yet TCRdb's version contains in-frame clones alone and is incomplete. The sample comprises a few hundred thousand clones, just over 90% of which are singletons, and 0.8% to 0.9% rests with the top ten. Sequencing used PBMCs or T cells enriched from blood (not recorded which). The receptors come from a middle-aged woman who had been exposed to COVID-19. The CDR3 runs from the conserved cysteine through the conserved F or W. The order of the fields is D gene, clone size, V gene, J gene, CDR3 protein, CDR3 DNA. The D gene is left open where the match is weak. Only some rows state a clone size, as once, few, many or a class for expanded clones.

d_gene: NA
abundance: NA
v_gene: TRBV5-4
j_gene: TRBJ1-2
CDR3aa: CASSLAGDGYTF
CDR3nt: TGTGCCAGCAGCTTGGCCGGGGATGGCTACACCTTC

d_gene: NA
abundance: once
v_gene: TRBV5-5
j_gene: TRBJ1-2
CDR3aa: CASSLEGNYGYTF
CDR3nt: TGTGCCAGCAGCTTAGAGGGAAACTATGGCTACACCTTC

d_gene: TRBD2
abundance: once
v_gene: TRBV5-4
j_gene: TRBJ2-3
CDR3aa: CASRGSGGRTDTQYF
CDR3nt: TGTGCCAGCAGGGGATCGGGGGGGCGTACAGATACGCAGTATTTT

d_gene: TRBD1
abundance: NA
v_gene: TRBV5-1
j_gene: TRBJ1-5
CDR3aa: CASSYAGGSNQPQHF
CDR3nt: TGCGCCAGCAGCTATGCAGGGGGTAGCAATCAGCCCCAGCATTTT

d_gene: TRBD1
abundance: NA
v_gene: TRBV7-2
j_gene: TRBJ1-1
CDR3aa: CASSDLQGVEEAFF
CDR3nt: TGTGCCAGCAGCGATTTACAGGGGGTCGAAGAAGCTTTCTTT

d_gene: TRBD2
abundance: NA
v_gene: TRBV11-3
j_gene: TRBJ2-7
CDR3aa: CASSHRTSGSYEQYF
CDR3nt: TGTGCCAGCAGCCATAGGACTAGCGGGAGTTACGAGCAGTACTTC

d_gene: TRBD2
abundance: NA
v_gene: TRBV3-1/TRBV3-2
j_gene: TRBJ2-3
CDR3aa: CASSLGLAGATDTQYF
CDR3nt: TGTGCCAGCAGCTTGGGACTAGCGGGGGCCACAGATACGCAGTATTTT

d_gene: TRBD2
abundance: NA
v_gene: TRBV7-3
j_gene: TRBJ2-1
CDR3aa: CASSWLAGGYNEQFF
CDR3nt: TGTGCCAGCAGCTGGCTAGCGGGGGGTTACAATGAGCAGTTCTTC

d_gene: NA
abundance: NA
v_gene: TRBV5-1
j_gene: TRBJ1-2
CDR3aa: CASSPGLDGYTF
CDR3nt: TGCGCCAGCAGTCCAGGGTTAGATGGCTACACCTTC

d_gene: NA
abundance: NA
v_gene: TRBV20-1
j_gene: TRBJ1-2
CDR3aa: CSASDTYGYTF
CDR3nt: TGCAGTGCTAGCGACACCTATGGCTACACCTTC

d_gene: TRBD1
abundance: NA
v_gene: TRBV15
j_gene: TRBJ2-6
CDR3aa: CATSRDTTGQGRAGANVLTF
CDR3nt: TGTGCCACCAGCAGAGACACGACGGGACAGGGAAGGGCTGGGGCCAACGTCCTGACTTTC

d_gene: TRBD1
abundance: NA
v_gene: TRBV25-1
j_gene: TRBJ2-2
CDR3aa: CASSVTGDPTGELFF
CDR3nt: TGTGCCAGCAGTGTCACAGGGGATCCCACCGGGGAGCTGTTTTTT

d_gene: TRBD1
abundance: NA
v_gene: TRBV19
j_gene: TRBJ1-2
CDR3aa: CASSKPGGGYGYTF
CDR3nt: TGTGCCAGTAGCAAGCCAGGGGGTGGATATGGCTACACCTTC

d_gene: NA
abundance: NA
v_gene: TRBV6-1
j_gene: TRBJ2-7
CDR3aa: CASSEGQENRPNPYEQYF
CDR3nt: TGTGCCAGCAGTGAAGGGCAGGAAAACCGACCGAACCCCTACGAGCAGTACTTC

d_gene: NA
abundance: NA
v_gene: TRBV18
j_gene: TRBJ1-5
CDR3aa: CASSHSPNQPQHF
CDR3nt: TGTGCCAGCTCACACAGCCCCAATCAGCCCCAGCATTTT

d_gene: NA
abundance: NA
v_gene: TRBV18
j_gene: TRBJ2-1
CDR3aa: CASSPQNSNEQFF
CDR3nt: TGTGCCAGCTCACCCCAAAATAGCAATGAGCAGTTCTTC

d_gene: NA
abundance: NA
v_gene: TRBV6-5
j_gene: TRBJ1-5
CDR3aa: CASSYRRENNQPQHF
CDR3nt: TGTGCCAGCAGTTACCGCAGGGAAAACAATCAGCCCCAGCATTTT

d_gene: NA
abundance: NA
v_gene: TRBV6-5
j_gene: TRBJ2-3
CDR3aa: CASRSGGTDTQYF
CDR3nt: TGTGCCAGCAGAAGCGGAGGCACAGATACGCAGTATTTT

d_gene: TRBD1
abundance: NA
v_gene: TRBV15
j_gene: TRBJ2-7
CDR3aa: CATSRKRTGASYEQYF
CDR3nt: TGTGCCACCAGCCGAAAGAGGACAGGGGCCTCCTACGAGCAGTACTTC

d_gene: NA
abundance: few
v_gene: TRBV2
j_gene: TRBJ1-3
CDR3aa: CASSEQPPGSGNTIYF
CDR3nt: TGTGCCAGCAGTGAACAACCTCCCGGCTCTGGAAACACCATATATTTT

d_gene: TRBD1
abundance: NA
v_gene: TRBV10-1
j_gene: TRBJ2-7
CDR3aa: CASSTGQGLNEQYF
CDR3nt: TGCGCCAGCAGTACGGGACAGGGGCTTAACGAGCAGTACTTC

d_gene: NA
abundance: NA
v_gene: TRBV6-5
j_gene: TRBJ1-1
CDR3aa: CASSYALQGSGTEAFF
CDR3nt: TGTGCCAGCAGTTACGCACTTCAGGGATCAGGAACTGAAGCTTTCTTT

d_gene: NA
abundance: once
v_gene: TRBV3-1/TRBV3-2
j_gene: TRBJ1-5
CDR3aa: CASSPTGRAGQPQHF
CDR3nt: TGTGCCAGCAGCCCTACCGGCAGGGCAGGGCAGCCCCAGCATTTT

d_gene: NA
abundance: NA
v_gene: TRBV6-2/TRBV6-3
j_gene: TRBJ1-2
CDR3aa: CASSYWTEGYTF
CDR3nt: TGTGCCAGCAGTTACTGGACAGAAGGCTACACCTTC

d_gene: TRBD1
abundance: many
v_gene: TRBV19
j_gene: TRBJ1-5
CDR3aa: CASSAGTASNQPQHF
CDR3nt: TGTGCCAGTAGTGCCGGGACAGCTTCCAATCAGCCCCAGCATTTT

d_gene: NA
abundance: NA
v_gene: TRBV27
j_gene: TRBJ1-2
CDR3aa: CASSLTGISGYTF
CDR3nt: TGTGCCAGCAGTTTAACCGGGATCTCTGGCTACACCTTC

d_gene: TRBD2
abundance: NA
v_gene: TRBV19
j_gene: TRBJ2-3
CDR3aa: CASSQGSGRAGTDTQYF
CDR3nt: TGTGCCAGTAGTCAAGGTAGCGGGAGGGCCGGGACAGATACGCAGTATTTT

d_gene: NA
abundance: NA
v_gene: TRBV19
j_gene: TRBJ1-2
CDR3aa: CASTLSESFTTYGYTF
CDR3nt: TGTGCCAGTACCCTAAGTGAGTCTTTTACCACCTATGGCTACACCTTC